This T cell receptor beta chain was identified in a study of cytomegalovirus exposure and HLA in healthy donors. Study in general: Among the 350 to 500 donors who were genotyped, roughly 76% fell in the genetic ancestry cluster that is associated with self-reported Caucasian donors. Study findings and constraints: Rare TCR sequences predominated, though certain public TCRs were found in many donors.

The ends lost 5 bases at V and 6 bases at J; junction bases unmatched: 5. CDR1 SGHTA and CDR2 FQGNSA come from the germline V gene. This CDR3 has 15 amino acids. The PCR was carried out with 60 Vbeta primers and 13 Jbeta primers. TCRdb's copy holds only in-frame clones and misses some; the assay was immunoSEQ multiplex PCR. The data show 150,000 to 200,000 clones, under 85% seen once. Details on this clone: What it binds is not known.

The sequence was obtained from a woman in her 30s in good health and CMV-seronegative. The V and J genes are TRBV7-2 and TRBJ2-1; 12 bases are a match to TRBD2. The sample consisted of PBMCs. CDR3 region: CASSLTSGRLNEQFF. The CDR3 DNA follows: TGTGCCAGCAGCCTAACTAGCGGGAGGCTCAATGAGCAGTTCTTC.